The next 13 T cell receptor beta chains were all read from a single sample in a study of liver allograft versus peripheral blood T cells (dated by TCRdb to 2018 to 2020). Broadly, across the study: T cell receptor repertoires present within transplanted livers were compared with repertoires in the peripheral blood of liver transplant recipients.

Sequencing took place on an Illumina MiSeq. TCRdb ran its own pipeline on the public reads, namely fastp trimming at Q25 and MiXCR clone calling, and kept in-frame beta chains. Identical CDR3 protein sequences are pooled into one entry, listed with their most common genes and DNA. Across this sample there are roughly 7,800 distinct CDR3 sequences, with about a sixth seen only once. The ten largest clones take up approximately 1.5% of the sample. The receptors originated from a human patient who had a liver transplant. After a transplant, certain T cells may trace back to the graft donor.

By sample fraction, this clonotype is medium-sized. The J gene is TRBJ1-6, the V gene TRBV7-2, with 10 nucleotides matching TRBD1. The CDR3 totals 14 residues. V lost 8 bases to trimming and J lost 7 bases; unmatched junction nucleotides: 5. Germline V gene sequence: CDR1 SGHTA, CDR2 FQGNSA. The CDR3 sequence: CASGGTGVNSPLHF. The CDR3 DNA sequence: TGTGCCAGCGGCGGGACAGGGGTCAATTCACCCCTCCACTTT.

This clonotype is medium-sized in the sample. The J gene is TRBJ1-2, the V gene TRBV18, with 8 bases lining up with TRBD1. There are 14 residues in the CDR3. Germline CDR1 and CDR2: KGHSH and LQKENI. The V segment lost 2 bases and the J segment 3 bases; nucleotides outside the gene matches: 2. CDR3 region: CASSPGQGDYGYTF. For the CDR3, the DNA is TGTGCCAGCTCACCAGGACAGGGAGACTATGGCTACACCTTC.

By share, this clonotype ranks as medium-sized. J is TRBJ1-2 and V is TRBV6-1; 7 positions match TRBD1. Germline V gives CDR1 MNHNS, CDR2 SASEGT. V dropped 6 bases and J dropped 8; count of bases not matched to a gene: 9. CDR3 length: 13 residues. CDR3 sequence: CASRIRDRDGYTF. CDR3 DNA: TGTGCCAGCAGGATCCGAGACAGGGACGGCTACACCTTC.

Within the sample, this clonotype is medium-sized. The J gene is TRBJ1-6, the V gene TRBV27; 8 nucleotides align to TRBD1. The CDR3 covers 14 residues. Trimming took 8 bases from V and 7 from J; bases not matched to a gene: 7. Germline CDR1 MNHEY, CDR2 SMNVEV (reference sequence). CDR3 region: CASRFRGQNSPLHF. Here the CDR3 DNA reads TGTGCCAGCCGCTTCAGGGGGCAGAATTCACCCCTCCACTTT.

Concerning this clonotype: A read error likely explains this, since a far larger clone differs by one base. The chain has TRBV6-2 or TRBV6-3 and TRBJ1-3; D gene ambiguous. CDR1 is MNHEY and CDR2 is SVGEGT in the germline V gene. The CDR3 spans 15 residues. The DNA of the CDR3 is TGTGCCGGCAGTATAAACGGCCTCTCTGGAAACACCATATATTTT. This sequence encodes CAGSINGLSGNTIYF.

A few counts support this clonotype. V gene TRBV30 combines with J gene TRBJ1-2; D unclear. The ends were cut back, 2 bases at V and 1 base at J, with 8 bases in the middle. The CDR3 length is 13 residues. Germline V gene data show CDR1 as GTSNPN and CDR2 as SVGIG (reference sequence). The CDR3 sequence is CAWSYLINYGYTF. CDR3 bases: TGTGCCTGGAGTTACCTGATTAACTATGGCTACACCTTC.

The chain joins TRBV20-1 to TRBJ2-1, with TRBD2 identical over 8 bases. J lost 3 bases, V lost 6 bases, and 7 bases had no gene match. In germline, CDR1 is DFQATT, CDR2 SNEGSKA (reference sequence). CDR3 length: 14 amino acids. This CDR3 reads CSADTSGLYNEQFF. The DNA of the CDR3 is TGCAGTGCCGATACTAGCGGACTCTACAATGAGCAGTTCTTC.

This clonotype rates as medium-sized. In nucleotides, the CDR3 is TGTGCCAGCACGACTAGCGCTTTCCACGAGCAGTACTTC. Translation: CASTTSAFHEQYF. The J gene is TRBJ2-7, the V gene TRBV6-8, with 8 bases lining up with TRBD2. There are 13 residues in the CDR3. Germline values: CDR1 MNHGY, CDR2 SAAAGT. The V gene end was trimmed by 7 bases and the J gene end by 5 bases; junction bases not matched to a gene: 7.

As for this clonotype: A single base is all that separates this from a far larger clone, so a read error is likely. The chain uses TRBV10-3 and TRBJ1-4, with 9 bases lining up with TRBD1. CDR1 ENHRY and CDR2 SYGVKD come from the germline V gene. The ends lost 5 bases at V and 6 bases at J; junction bases unmatched: 7. The CDR3 runs 15 residues. The CDR3 protein is CAISSAGQGHEKLFF. CDR3 DNA: TGTGCCATCAGTTCGGCGGGACAGGGTCATGAAAAACTGTTTTTT.

By sample share, this clonotype is medium-sized. The chain carries TRBV18 and TRBJ2-1; 9 bases are shared with TRBD2. J lost 8 bases, V lost 2 bases, and 13 bases had no gene match. The length of the CDR3 is 17 residues. Per germline, CDR1 KGHSH and CDR2 LQKENI. The chain's CDR3 is CASSPNFGGGALYEQFF. CDR3 DNA sequence: TGTGCCAGCTCACCAAACTTCGGCGGGGGGGCCCTCTATGAGCAGTTCTTC.

To note about this clonotype: This may be a read error, as it is one base from a much larger clone. This chain connects TRBV19 to TRBJ1-5; possible D gene TRBD1, 5 bases. The CDR3 is 17 amino acids. From germline, CDR1 is LNHDA and CDR2 SQIVND (reference sequence). Trimming took off 1 base at V and 4 bases at J, with 17 bases between the two ends. The CDR3 region is CASSIVEGSGRNQPQHF. The CDR3 DNA sequence: TGTGCCAGTAGTATAGTCGAGGGGTCGGGGAGAAATCAGCCCCAGCATTTT.

In this sample, this clonotype is medium-sized. V and J are TRBV27 and TRBJ1-1; D gene unclear. CDR1 and CDR2 (germline): MNHEY, SMNVEV (reference sequence). CDR3 size: 14 residues. Trimming pared 3 bases from V and 4 bases from J, leaving 12 bases between. CDR3 coding DNA: TGTGCCAGCAGTTTGTTGGGAGCGGGCACTGAAGCTTTCTTT. Translation gives CASSLLGAGTEAFF.

This chain connects TRBV5-1 to TRBJ1-1; a weak D match, TRBD1 (6 bases). Germline values: CDR1 SGHRS, CDR2 YFSETQ. The ends were cut back, 7 bases at V and 4 bases at J, with 23 bases in the middle. The CDR3 spans 16 residues. DNA for the CDR3: TGCGCCAGCTCCCCTGGGGGGGGCTTAGGGGGCACTGAAGCTTTCTTT. It specifies CASSPGGGLGGTEAFF.